This T cell receptor (beta chain) comes out of a study of post-analysis software for immune sequencing data. As for the study in general: Courses of disease covered relapsing-remitting, secondary progressive and progressive-relapsing multiple sclerosis. General study findings and limits: Controls had lower frequencies than patients of a handful of TRBV segments, which included TRBV5-6, TRBV5-1 and TRBV20-1.

A word on this clonotype: Its target is not known.

Incorporated into the TCR beta cDNA libraries were unique molecular identifiers, which served to reduce PCR and sequencing biases. TCRdb re-called the PCR reads through MiXCR, storing one row per CDR3 protein. Among about 460,000 distinct CDR3 sequences listed, nearly 45% were seen once. The V and J ends lost 0 bases and 7 bases respectively, with 6 bases between them. Per the germline V gene, CDR1 is LGHNA and CDR2 is YNFKEQ. The CDR3 totals 12 residues. The chain couples TRBV4-2 to TRBJ1-1, with no clear D. Sequencing input: blood. The receptor was isolated from a girl aged 10-17 years with multiple sclerosis. The chain's CDR3 is CASSQDPLEAFF. The CDR3 coding sequence is TGTGCCAGCAGCCAAGACCCTCTTGAAGCTTTCTTT.